This note documents a single T cell receptor (beta chain) sequence. The data stem from a study of monozygotic twins with inflammatory bowel disease. This CDR3 is 16 amino acids long. Germline values: CDR1 SEHNR, CDR2 FQNEAQ (reference sequence). For each CDR3 protein, TCRdb gives one entry from its re-call of the 5' RACE reads, without DNA. This sample contains about 380,000 distinct CDR3 sequences. The chain carries TRBV7-9 and TRBJ2-4; TCRdb selects TRBD1, and the lack of DNA leaves this call unchecked. Material: blood. This sequence was found in a human donor with ulcerative colitis or Crohn's disease, or a healthy co-twin of an affected twin (not recorded which). The CDR3 spells CASSSDSSRTKNIQYF.